A selection of T cell receptor beta chains follows, all from one sample in a study of neoadjuvant nivolumab and ipilimumab in lung cancer. Produced via immunoSEQ multiplex PCR; TCRdb's table is partial and in-frame only. The table records several thousand clones, approximately 80% of them present only once. This specimen was tumor tissue, taken after neoadjuvant nivolumab, alone or with ipilimumab, at or shortly before surgery. These TCRs come from an adult with non-small cell lung cancer. Each CDR3 is given with its conserved first and last residue. A D gene is named only where the DNA matches it firmly. Clone size is shown for a subset of rows, as once, few, many or a class of expanded clone.

CDR3 protein	CDR3 DNA	J gene	D gene	V gene	clone size
CASSAPRTARPVYEQYF	TGTGCCAGTAGCGCACCCCGGACAGCCCGGCCAGTTTACGAGCAGTACTTC	TRBJ2-7	NA	TRBV19	few
CASSLNGYNEQFF	TGCGCCAGCAGCTTGAACGGATACAATGAGCAGTTCTTC	TRBJ2-1	NA	TRBV5-1	few
CASSVSGRVTGELFF	TGTGCCAGCAGCGTTAGCGGGAGGGTCACCGGGGAGCTGTTTTTT	TRBJ2-2	TRBD2	TRBV9	NA
CASSLPLTSGGVNEQFF	TGTGCCAGCAGCTTGCCCCTAACTAGCGGGGGGGTCAATGAGCAGTTCTTC	TRBJ2-1	TRBD2	TRBV5-5	NA
CASSFQGSIGGYTF	TGTGCCAGCAGCTTTCAGGGGAGTATTGGGGGCTACACCTTC	TRBJ1-2	NA	TRBV7-2	NA
CASSSEGVTYEQYF	TGTGCCAGCAGCTCAGAGGGGGTAACCTACGAGCAGTACTTC	TRBJ2-7	NA	TRBV7-9	NA
CASPSAAEETQYF	TGTGCCAGCCCCTCGGCAGCGGAAGAGACCCAGTACTTC	TRBJ2-5	NA	TRBV7-9	NA
CASSSWTGGDTDTQYF	TGTGCCAGCAGCTCCTGGACAGGGGGGGACACAGATACGCAGTATTTT	TRBJ2-3	TRBD1	TRBV7-2	NA
CASSVMGQGAYEQYF	TGTGCCAGCAGTGTTATGGGACAGGGGGCCTACGAGCAGTACTTC	TRBJ2-7	TRBD1	TRBV25-1	NA
CAWSAGQGRSQPQHF	TGTGCCTGGAGTGCGGGACAGGGCCGATCTCAGCCCCAGCATTTT	TRBJ1-5	TRBD1	TRBV30	NA
CASSLEGAPSGRQYF	TGTGCCAGCAGCTTGGAGGGGGCGCCGAGCGGGAGGCAGTACTTC	TRBJ2-7	NA	TRBV11-1	NA
CASGAGQGGGGYTF	TGTGCCAGCGGAGCGGGCCAGGGTGGGGGTGGCTACACCTTC	TRBJ1-2	NA	TRBV6-5	NA
CASSLVSREDEQFF	TGTGCCAGCAGCTTAGTATCGCGGGAGGATGAGCAGTTCTTC	TRBJ2-1	TRBD2	TRBV7-2	NA
CASSYRQGKRTEAFF	TGTGCCAGCAGTTACAGACAGGGTAAGAGGACTGAAGCTTTCTTT	TRBJ1-1	TRBD1	TRBV6-5	NA
CASTGTTGEGTQYF	TGTGCCAGCACGGGGACCACAGGGGAGGGGACCCAGTACTTC	TRBJ2-5	NA	TRBV2	NA
CASSFSGTGEFSPLHF	TGTGCCAGCAGCTTCTCCGGGACAGGGGAGTTTTCACCCCTCCACTTT	TRBJ1-6	TRBD1	TRBV7-9	NA
CASRLAGSTDTQYF	TGTGCCAGCAGATTAGCGGGGAGCACAGATACGCAGTATTTT	TRBJ2-3	TRBD2	TRBV6-1	NA
CASGFFYGQGSYGYTF	TGTGCCAGCGGTTTCTTTTACGGACAGGGATCCTATGGCTACACCTTC	TRBJ1-2	TRBD1	TRBV19	NA
CAWSVGGSNEKLFF	TGTGCCTGGAGTGTAGGGGGTTCTAATGAAAAACTGTTTTTT	TRBJ1-4	NA	TRBV30	NA
CASSQETRVRSSGNTIYF	TGTGCCAGCAGCCAGGAAACCAGGGTAAGGAGCTCTGGAAACACCATATATTTT	TRBJ1-3	NA	TRBV4-2	NA
CASSPIGTLARYEQYF	TGTGCCAGCAGCCCGATCGGGACTCTTGCTAGATACGAGCAGTACTTC	TRBJ2-7	NA	TRBV11-2	NA
CASSLGQYQETQYF	TGCGCCAGCAGCTTGGGACAGTACCAAGAGACCCAGTACTTC	TRBJ2-5	NA	TRBV5-1	NA
CASSLGTVGTDTQYF	TGCGCCAGCAGCCTAGGAACAGTGGGGACAGATACGCAGTATTTT	TRBJ2-3	NA	TRBV5-1	few
CSAQGANTIYF	TGCAGTGCTCAGGGGGCGAACACCATATATTTT	TRBJ1-3	TRBD1	TRBV20-1	NA
CASSLGGHGGYTF	TGTGCCAGCAGCTTAGGGGGACACGGAGGCTACACCTTC	TRBJ1-2	NA	TRBV7-3	once
CASSQVRGANYGYTF	TGTGCCAGCAGCCAAGTTCGGGGAGCTAACTATGGCTACACCTTC	TRBJ1-2	NA	TRBV14	NA
CASSEQGTTKFF	TGTGCCAGCAGTGAACAGGGGACTACTAAGTTCTTC	TRBJ2-1	NA	TRBV6-1	NA
CAWSTNIGAFF	TGTGCCTGGAGTACTAACATAGGAGCTTTCTTT	TRBJ1-1	NA	TRBV30	NA
CASRQGHTGELFF	TGTGCCAGCAGACAGGGTCACACCGGGGAGCTGTTTTTT	TRBJ2-2	NA	TRBV2	NA
CASSLVVTNTEAFF	TGTGCCAGCAGCTTAGTGGTGACGAACACTGAAGCTTTCTTT	TRBJ1-1	NA	TRBV7-2	few
CASSLRGWDRDIEAFF	TGCGCCAGCAGCTTGAGAGGTTGGGACAGGGATATTGAAGCTTTCTTT	TRBJ1-1	TRBD1	TRBV5-1	NA
CASSPLGRPGQETQYF	TGCGCCAGCAGCCCTCTTGGCCGCCCGGGCCAAGAGACCCAGTACTTC	TRBJ2-5	NA	TRBV5-1	NA
CASSLGQGSTEAFF	TGTGCCAGCAGCTTAGGGCAGGGCAGCACTGAAGCTTTCTTT	TRBJ1-1	NA	TRBV7-9	NA
CSVAEASNYGYTF	TGCAGCGTTGCGGAGGCATCTAACTATGGCTACACCTTC	TRBJ1-2	NA	TRBV29-1	NA
CASSLTGGYTEAFF	TGTGCCAGCAGCTTGACGGGTGGGTACACTGAAGCTTTCTTT	TRBJ1-1	NA	TRBV5-5	NA
CASSSRSPGVRGGYTF	TGTGCCAGCAGCTCCCGTAGTCCGGGGGTTAGGGGTGGCTACACCTTC	TRBJ1-2	NA	TRBV7-2	NA
CASALGEASGKQFF	TGCGCCAGCGCCCTCGGGGAGGCTTCGGGGAAGCAGTTCTTC	TRBJ2-1	NA	TRBV10-2	NA
CASSLVAGTGLFHEQYF	TGTGCCAGCAGTCTAGTCGCGGGGACAGGGTTGTTCCACGAGCAGTACTTC	TRBJ2-7	TRBD1	TRBV27	NA
CASSEGAGLQQPQHF	TGTGCCAGCAGTGAAGGTGCAGGGCTTCAACAGCCCCAGCATTTT	TRBJ1-5	NA	TRBV2	NA
CASSPQGTSGNNEQFF	TGCGCCAGCAGCCCGCAGGGGACTAGCGGTAACAATGAGCAGTTCTTC	TRBJ2-1	TRBD2	TRBV5-1	NA
CASSWKSGRYVWNEQFF	TGTGCCAGCAGCTGGAAGAGCGGGAGGTATGTCTGGAATGAGCAGTTCTTC	TRBJ2-1	TRBD2	TRBV5-6	once
CASSRFLLGGNGYTF	TGTGCCAGCAGCCGTTTCCTCCTCGGGGGAAATGGCTACACCTTC	TRBJ1-2	NA	TRBV6-5	NA
CASSLTSASPEQFF	TGTGCCAGCAGCCTGACTAGCGCATCCCCTGAGCAGTTCTTC	TRBJ2-1	TRBD2	TRBV11-2	NA
CASSESGLLYGYTF	TGTGCCAGCAGTGAATCGGGTCTACTCTATGGCTACACCTTC	TRBJ1-2	NA	TRBV6-1	NA
CASGWASVGTEAFF	TGTGCTAGTGGTTGGGCCTCCGTCGGCACTGAAGCTTTCTTT	TRBJ1-1	NA	TRBV12-5	few
CASSESPGRETDTQYF	TGCGCCAGCAGTGAGTCTCCCGGGAGGGAGACAGATACGCAGTATTTT	TRBJ2-3	TRBD2	TRBV10-1	NA
CASSVIPRRGSEAFF	TGTGCCAGCAGTGTAATACCCAGGAGGGGGTCTGAAGCTTTCTTT	TRBJ1-1	NA	TRBV6-1	NA
CASSQGRGSGPEQETQYF	TGTGCCAGCAGCCAGGGAAGGGGGTCCGGCCCAGAACAAGAGACCCAGTACTTC	TRBJ2-5	NA	TRBV4-2	NA